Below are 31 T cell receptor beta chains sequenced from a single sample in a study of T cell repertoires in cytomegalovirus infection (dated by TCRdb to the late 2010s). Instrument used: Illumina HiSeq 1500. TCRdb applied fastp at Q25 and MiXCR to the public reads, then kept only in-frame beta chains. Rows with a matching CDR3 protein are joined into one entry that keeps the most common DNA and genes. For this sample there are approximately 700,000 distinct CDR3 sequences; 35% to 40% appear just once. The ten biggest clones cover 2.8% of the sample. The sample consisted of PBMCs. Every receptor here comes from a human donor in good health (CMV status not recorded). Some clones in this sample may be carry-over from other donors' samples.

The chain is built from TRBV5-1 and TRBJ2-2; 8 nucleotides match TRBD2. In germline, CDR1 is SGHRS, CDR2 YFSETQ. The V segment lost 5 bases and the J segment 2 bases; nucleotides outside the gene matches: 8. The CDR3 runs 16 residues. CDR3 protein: CASSYRLARNTGELFF. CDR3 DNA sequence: TGCGCCAGCAGTTATAGACTAGCGAGAAACACCGGGGAGCTGTTTTTT.

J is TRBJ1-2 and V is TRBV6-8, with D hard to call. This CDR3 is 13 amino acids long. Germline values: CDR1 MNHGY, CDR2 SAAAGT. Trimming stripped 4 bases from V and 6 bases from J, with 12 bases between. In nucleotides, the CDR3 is TGTGCCAGCAGTTCTTTATCAGGAAATGGCTACACCTTC. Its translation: CASSSLSGNGYTF.

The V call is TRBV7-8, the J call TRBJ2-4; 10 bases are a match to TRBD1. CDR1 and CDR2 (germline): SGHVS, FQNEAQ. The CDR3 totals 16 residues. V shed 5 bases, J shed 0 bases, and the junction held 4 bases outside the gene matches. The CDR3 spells CASSMGQGRAKNIQYF. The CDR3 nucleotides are TGTGCCAGCAGCATGGGACAGGGGAGAGCCAAAAACATTCAGTACTTC.

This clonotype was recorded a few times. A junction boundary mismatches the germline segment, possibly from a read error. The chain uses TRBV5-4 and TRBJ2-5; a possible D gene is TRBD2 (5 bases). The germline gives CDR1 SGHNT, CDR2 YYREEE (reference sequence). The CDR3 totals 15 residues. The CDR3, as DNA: TGTGCCAGCAGCCGATCTCAGGACTCCCAAGCGACCCAGTACTTC. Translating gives CASSRSQDSQATQYF. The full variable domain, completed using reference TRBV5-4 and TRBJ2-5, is ETGVTQSPTHLIKTRGQQVTLRCSSQSGHNTVSWYQQALGQGPQFIFQYYREEENGRGNFPPRFSGLQFPNYSSELNVNALELDDSALYLCASSRSQDSQATQYFGPGTRLLVL.

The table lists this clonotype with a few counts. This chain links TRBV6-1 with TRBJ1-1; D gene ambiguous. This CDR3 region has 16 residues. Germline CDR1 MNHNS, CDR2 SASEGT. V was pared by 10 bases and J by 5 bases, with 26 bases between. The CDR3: CATRIREQLKTTEAFF. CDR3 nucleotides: TGTGCCACGAGGATTAGGGAACAACTTAAGACAACTGAAGCTTTCTTT.

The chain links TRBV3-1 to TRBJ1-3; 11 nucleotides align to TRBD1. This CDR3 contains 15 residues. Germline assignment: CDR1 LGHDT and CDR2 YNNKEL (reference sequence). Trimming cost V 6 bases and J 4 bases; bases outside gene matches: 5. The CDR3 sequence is CASSRTGGRGNTIYF. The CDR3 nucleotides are TGTGCCAGCAGTAGGACAGGGGGCAGAGGAAACACCATATATTTT.

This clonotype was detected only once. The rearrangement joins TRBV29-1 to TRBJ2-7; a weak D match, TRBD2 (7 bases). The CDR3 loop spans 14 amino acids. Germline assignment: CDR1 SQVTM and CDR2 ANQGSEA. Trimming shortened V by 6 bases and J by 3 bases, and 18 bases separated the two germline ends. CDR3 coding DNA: TGCAGCGTGAGAAACAGGGAGGGGATCTACGAGCAGTACTTC. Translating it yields CSVRNREGIYEQYF.

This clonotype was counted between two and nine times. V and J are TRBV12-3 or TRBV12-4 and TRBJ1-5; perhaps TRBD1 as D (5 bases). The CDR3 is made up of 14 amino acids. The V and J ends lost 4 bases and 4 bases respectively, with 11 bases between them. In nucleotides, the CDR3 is TGTGCCAGCAGTTATCAGGGAGGGAATCAGCCCCAGCATTTT. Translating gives CASSYQGGNQPQHF.

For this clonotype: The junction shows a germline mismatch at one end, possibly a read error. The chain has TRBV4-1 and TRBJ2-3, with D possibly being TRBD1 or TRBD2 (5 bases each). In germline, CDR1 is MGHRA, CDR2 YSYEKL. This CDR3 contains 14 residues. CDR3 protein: CASSWDPYTDTKFW. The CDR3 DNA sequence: TGCGCCAGCAGCTGGGACCCTTACACAGATACGAAGTTTTGG.

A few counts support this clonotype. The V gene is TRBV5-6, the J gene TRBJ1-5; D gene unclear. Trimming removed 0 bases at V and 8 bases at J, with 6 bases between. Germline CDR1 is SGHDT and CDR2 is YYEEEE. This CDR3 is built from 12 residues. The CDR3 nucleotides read TGTGCCAGCAGCTTGGCGTTGGAGCCCCAGCATTTT. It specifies CASSLALEPQHF.

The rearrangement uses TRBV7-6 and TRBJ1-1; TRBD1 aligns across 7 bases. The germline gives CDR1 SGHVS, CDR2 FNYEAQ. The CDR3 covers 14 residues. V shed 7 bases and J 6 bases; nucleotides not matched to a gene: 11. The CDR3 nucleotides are TGTGCCAGCACCCCACAGGGGCGAGGCGCTGAAGCTTTCTTT. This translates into CASTPQGRGAEAFF.

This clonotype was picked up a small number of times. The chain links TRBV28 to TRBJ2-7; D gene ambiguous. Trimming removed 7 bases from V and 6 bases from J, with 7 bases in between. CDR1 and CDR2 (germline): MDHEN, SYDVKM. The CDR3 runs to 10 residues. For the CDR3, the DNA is TGTGCCAGCACCAAGTCCGAGCAGTACTTC. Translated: CASTKSEQYF. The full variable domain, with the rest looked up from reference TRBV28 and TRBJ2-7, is DVKVTQSSRYLVKRTGEKVFLECVQDMDHENMFWYRQDPGLGLRLIYFSYDVKMKEKGDIPEGYSVSREKKERFSLILESASTNQTSMYLCASTKSEQYFGPGTRLTVT.

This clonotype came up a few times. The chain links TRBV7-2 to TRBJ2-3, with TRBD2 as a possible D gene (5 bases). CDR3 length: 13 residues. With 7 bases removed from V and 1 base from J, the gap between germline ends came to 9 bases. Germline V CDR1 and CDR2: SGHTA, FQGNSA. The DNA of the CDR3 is TGTGCCAGCACCCGGACTGGCACAGATACGCAGTATTTT. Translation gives CASTRTGTDTQYF.

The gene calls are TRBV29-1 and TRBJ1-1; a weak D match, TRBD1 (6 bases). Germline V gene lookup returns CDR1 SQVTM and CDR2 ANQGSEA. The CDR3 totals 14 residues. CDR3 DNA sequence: TGCAGTCCGACAGGCCTCGAGGGAGGAACTGAAGCTTTCTTT. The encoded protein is CSPTGLEGGTEAFF.

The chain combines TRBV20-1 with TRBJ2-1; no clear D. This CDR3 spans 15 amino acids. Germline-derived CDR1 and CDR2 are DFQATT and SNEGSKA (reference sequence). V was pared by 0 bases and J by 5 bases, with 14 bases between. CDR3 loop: CSARDNIRPNNEQFF. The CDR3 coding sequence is TGCAGTGCTAGAGACAATATACGGCCCAACAATGAGCAGTTCTTC.

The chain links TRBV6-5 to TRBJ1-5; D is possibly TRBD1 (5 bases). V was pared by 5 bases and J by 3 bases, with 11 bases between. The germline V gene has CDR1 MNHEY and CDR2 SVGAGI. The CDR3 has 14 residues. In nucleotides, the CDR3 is TGTGCCAGCAGTCCCCACAGGTACAATCAGCCCCAGCATTTT. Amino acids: CASSPHRYNQPQHF.

CDR3 protein: CASSQAPGRGTEAFF. CDR3 DNA: TGTGCCAGCAGCCAAGCCCCAGGAAGAGGCACTGAAGCTTTCTTT. The chain couples TRBV4-2 to TRBJ1-1; no firm D call. The CDR3 is made up of 15 amino acids. Trimming removed 1 base at V and 4 bases at J, with 13 bases between. The germline V gene encodes CDR1 LGHNA and CDR2 YNFKEQ.

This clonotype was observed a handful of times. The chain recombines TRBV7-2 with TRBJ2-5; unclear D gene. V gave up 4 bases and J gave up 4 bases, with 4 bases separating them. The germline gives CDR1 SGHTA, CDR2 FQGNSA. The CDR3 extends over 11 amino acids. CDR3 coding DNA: TGTGCCAGCAGCTCCATAGAGACCCAGTACTTC. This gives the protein CASSSIETQYF.

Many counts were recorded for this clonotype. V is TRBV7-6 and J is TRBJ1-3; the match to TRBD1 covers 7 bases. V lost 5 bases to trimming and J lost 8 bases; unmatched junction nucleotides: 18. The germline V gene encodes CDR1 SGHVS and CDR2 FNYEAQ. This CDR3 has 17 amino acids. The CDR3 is CASSPTISRDRGHTIYF. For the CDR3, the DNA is TGTGCCAGCAGCCCAACGATATCGCGGGACAGAGGACACACCATATATTTT.

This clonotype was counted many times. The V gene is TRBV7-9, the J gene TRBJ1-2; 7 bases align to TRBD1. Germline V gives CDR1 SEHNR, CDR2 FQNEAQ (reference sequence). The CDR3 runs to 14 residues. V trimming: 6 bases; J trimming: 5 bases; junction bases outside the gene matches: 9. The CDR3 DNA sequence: TGTGCCAGCAGTCCATCCGGGACAGTTTATGGCTACACCTTC. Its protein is CASSPSGTVYGYTF.

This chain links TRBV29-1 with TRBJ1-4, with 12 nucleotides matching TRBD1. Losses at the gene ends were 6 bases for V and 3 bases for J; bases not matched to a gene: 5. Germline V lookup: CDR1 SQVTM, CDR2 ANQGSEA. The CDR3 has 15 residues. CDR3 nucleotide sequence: TGCAGCGTGCGGGACAGGGGGCTTGCTAATGAAAAACTGTTTTTT. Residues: CSVRDRGLANEKLFF.

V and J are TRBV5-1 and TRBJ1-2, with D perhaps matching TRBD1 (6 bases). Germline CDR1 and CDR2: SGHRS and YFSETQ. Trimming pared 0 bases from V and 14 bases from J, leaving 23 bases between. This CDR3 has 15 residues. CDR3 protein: CASSLEPRGGAGVTF. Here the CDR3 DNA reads TGCGCCAGCAGCTTGGAACCCAGGGGCGGTGCTGGAGTGACCTTC.

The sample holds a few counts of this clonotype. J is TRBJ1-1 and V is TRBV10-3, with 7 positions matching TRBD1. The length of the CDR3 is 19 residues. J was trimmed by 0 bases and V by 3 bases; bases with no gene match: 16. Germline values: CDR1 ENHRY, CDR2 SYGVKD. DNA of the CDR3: TGTGCCATCAGTGATACCGGGACAGACGTCGCCGGGATGAACACTGAAGCTTTCTTT. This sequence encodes CAISDTGTDVAGMNTEAFF.

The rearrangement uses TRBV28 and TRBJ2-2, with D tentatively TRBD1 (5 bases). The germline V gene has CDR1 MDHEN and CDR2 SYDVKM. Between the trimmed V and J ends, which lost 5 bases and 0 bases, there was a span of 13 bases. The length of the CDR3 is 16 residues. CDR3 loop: CASSDLDRANTGELFF. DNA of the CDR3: TGTGCCAGCAGTGACCTTGACAGAGCGAACACCGGGGAGCTGTTTTTT.

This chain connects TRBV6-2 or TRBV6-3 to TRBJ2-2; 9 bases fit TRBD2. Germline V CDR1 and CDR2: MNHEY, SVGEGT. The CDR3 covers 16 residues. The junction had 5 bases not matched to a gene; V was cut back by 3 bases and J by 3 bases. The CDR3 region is CASSYRSGGYTGELFF. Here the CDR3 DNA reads TGTGCCAGCAGTTATCGTAGCGGGGGCTACACCGGGGAGCTGTTTTTT.

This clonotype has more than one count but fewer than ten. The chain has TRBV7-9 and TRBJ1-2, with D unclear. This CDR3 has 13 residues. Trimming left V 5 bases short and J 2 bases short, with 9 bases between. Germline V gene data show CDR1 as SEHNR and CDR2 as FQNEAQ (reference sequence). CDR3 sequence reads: CASSPAVNYGYTF. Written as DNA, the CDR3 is TGTGCCAGCAGCCCGGCGGTCAACTATGGCTACACCTTC. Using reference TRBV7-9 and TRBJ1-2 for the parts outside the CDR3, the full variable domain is DTGVSQNPRHKITKRGQNVTFRCDPISEHNRLYWYRQTLGQGPEFLTYFQNEAQLEKSRLLSDRFSAERPKGSFSTLEIQRTEQGDSAMYLCASSPAVNYGYTFGSGTRLTVV.

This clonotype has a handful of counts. DNA for the CDR3: TGTGCCAGCAGCTTAAATACCGACTATAGCAATCAGCCCCAGCATTTT. Its translation is CASSLNTDYSNQPQHF. J is TRBJ1-5 and V is TRBV7-8; D remains unclear. This CDR3 spans 16 amino acids. Trimming left V 2 bases short and J 0 bases short, with 11 bases between. Germline V gene sequence: CDR1 SGHVS, CDR2 FQNEAQ.

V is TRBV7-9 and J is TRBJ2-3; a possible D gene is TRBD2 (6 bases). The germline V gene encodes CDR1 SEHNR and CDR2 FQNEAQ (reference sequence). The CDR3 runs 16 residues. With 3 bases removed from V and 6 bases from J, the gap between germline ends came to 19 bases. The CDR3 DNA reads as TGTGCCAGCAGCTTTTCTGCTAGCGACACGAGGGATACGCAGTATTTT. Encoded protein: CASSFSASDTRDTQYF.

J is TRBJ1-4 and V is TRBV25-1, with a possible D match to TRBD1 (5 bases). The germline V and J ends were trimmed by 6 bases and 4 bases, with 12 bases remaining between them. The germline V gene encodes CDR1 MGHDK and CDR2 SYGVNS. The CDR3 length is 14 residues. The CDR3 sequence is CASSGAAFNEKLFF. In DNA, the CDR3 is TGTGCCAGCAGCGGGGCGGCTTTTAATGAAAAACTGTTTTTT.

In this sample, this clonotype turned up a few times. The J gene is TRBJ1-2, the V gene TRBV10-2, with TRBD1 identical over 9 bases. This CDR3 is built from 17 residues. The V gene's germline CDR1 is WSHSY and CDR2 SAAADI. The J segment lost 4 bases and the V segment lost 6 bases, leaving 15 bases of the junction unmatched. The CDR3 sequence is CASSPGQGGRGGYGYTF. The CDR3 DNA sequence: TGCGCCAGCAGCCCGGGACAGGGAGGCCGTGGCGGCTATGGCTACACCTTC.

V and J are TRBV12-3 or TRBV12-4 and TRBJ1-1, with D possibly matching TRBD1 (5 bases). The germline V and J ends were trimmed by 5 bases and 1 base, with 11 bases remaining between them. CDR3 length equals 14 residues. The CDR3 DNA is TGTGCCAGCAGTGGGGGGAGGGGGAACACTGAAGCTTTCTTT. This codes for CASSGGRGNTEAFF.